The source of this T cell receptor (beta chain) is a study of cytomegalovirus exposure and HLA in healthy donors. In this sample, this clone turned up a few times. Germline CDR1 is SEHNR and CDR2 is FQNEAQ (reference sequence). V shed 2 bases and J shed 1 base, with 13 bases lying between them. The CDR3 covers 16 residues. The primer mix had 60 Vbeta and 13 Jbeta primers. Sequencing was performed with immunoSEQ multiplex PCR; in TCRdb, only in-frame clones are kept and a portion is missing. The data show around 85,000 clones, with about 69% seen just once and more than 3.5% held by the top ten. The chain employs TRBV7-9 and TRBJ2-3; perhaps TRBD2 as D (6 bases). The sequence came from a man in his 60s in good health and CMV-seronegative. Sequencing input: PBMCs. The CDR3 DNA sequence: TGTGCCAGCAGCTTAAATCCACCGGGGGGCACAGATACGCAGTATTTT. Residues: CASSLNPPGGTDTQYF.